These 18 T cell receptor beta chains originate from one sample sequenced in a study of identical twins. TCRdb analysed the 5' RACE reads with MiXCR anew, one entry per CDR3 protein. The sample contains about 470,000 distinct CDR3 sequences, more than 20% of which appear only once. These same data were also listed under a study on T cells expressing NK-cell markers.

The sequenced material came from CD4+ T cells sorted from blood. All receptors come from a woman under 30 in good health.

The chain couples TRBV6-1 to TRBJ2-2; 7 bases fit TRBD1. The V gene's germline CDR1 is MNHNS and CDR2 SASEGT. The CDR3 totals 14 residues. The junction had 6 bases not matched to a gene; V was cut back by 9 bases and J by 2 bases. CDR3 in DNA: TGTGCCAGTAAGACAGGGCTCAACACCGGGGAGCTGTTTTTT. Translated: CASKTGLNTGELFF.

The V gene is TRBV5-1, the J gene TRBJ2-3, with TRBD2 matching over 8 bases. J gave up 2 bases and V 4 bases, and 6 bases lay outside the gene matches. The CDR3 covers 15 residues. Germline lookup yields CDR1 SGHRS and CDR2 YFSETQ. The CDR3 DNA reads TGCGCCAGCAGCACGACGGGGGGGCTCACAGATACGCAGTATTTT. Amino acid sequence: CASSTTGGLTDTQYF.

This clonotype was counted a few times. The rearrangement joins TRBV20-1 to TRBJ1-2; D uncertain. Germline V gives CDR1 DFQATT, CDR2 SNEGSKA (reference sequence). V dropped 4 bases and J dropped 2 bases, with 14 bases sitting between them. CDR3 length: 14 amino acids. This chain's CDR3 is CSAIGGVANYGYTF. The CDR3 bases are TGCAGTGCTATCGGAGGAGTTGCCAACTATGGCTACACCTTC.

The chain carries TRBV12-3 or TRBV12-4 and TRBJ2-7, with 7 nucleotides matching TRBD2. V lost 3 bases to trimming and J lost 2 bases; unmatched junction nucleotides: 7. CDR3 length: 15 amino acids. The CDR3 nucleotides read TGTGCCAGCAGTTTTACCGGACTAGAGACCTACGAGCAGTACTTC. It encodes CASSFTGLETYEQYF.

The table lists this clonotype with a few counts. The chain has TRBV7-6 and TRBJ1-1, with a tentative D call TRBD1 (6 bases). The V gene lost 5 bases and the J gene lost 11 bases, with 21 bases spanning the gap. The CDR3 is made up of 14 amino acids. Germline V gene data show CDR1 as SGHVS and CDR2 as FNYEAQ. DNA of the CDR3: TGTGCCAGCAGCCCCACAGAACAGGGAACCCACGCTTTCTTT. It translates to CASSPTEQGTHAFF.

The chain has TRBV2 and TRBJ2-2, with TRBD1 identical over 7 bases. Germline V CDR1 and CDR2: SNHLY, FYNNEI. The CDR3 contains 14 residues. V gave up 9 bases and J gave up 7 bases; unmatched junction bases: 11. CDR3 nucleotides: TGTGCCAGATCGAGGGGGCTTTTTGGCGGGGAGCTGTTTTTT. As protein: CARSRGLFGGELFF. Based on the CDR3 plus reference TRBV2 and TRBJ2-2, the full variable domain is EPEVTQTPSHQVTQMGQEVILRCVPISNHLYFYWYRQILGQKVEFLVSFYNNEISEKSEIFDDQFSVERPDGSNFTLKIRSTKLEDSAMYFCARSRGLFGGELFFGEGSRLTVL.

This chain joins TRBV9 and TRBJ2-1; 10 nucleotides align to TRBD1. With V trimmed by 3 bases and J by 9 bases, 9 bases remained unmatched. There are 15 residues in the CDR3. Germline V gives CDR1 SGDLS, CDR2 YYNGEE. CDR3 nucleotides: TGTGCCAGCAGCGAGACAGGGGGCGGTTTTGGTGAGCAGTTCTTC. It is translated as CASSETGGGFGEQFF.

The CDR3 region has the DNA TGCAGCGGCTACAGGGGCGGTGAGACCCAGTACTTC. Its translation is CSGYRGGETQYF. The chain links TRBV29-1 to TRBJ2-5; 7 bases match TRBD1. The V gene's germline CDR1 is SQVTM and CDR2 ANQGSEA. The trim removed 7 bases at V and 5 bases at J, leaving 7 bases unmatched. The CDR3 loop spans 12 amino acids.

The genes are TRBV24-1 and TRBJ2-1, with 11 bases aligning to TRBD2. V lost 3 bases and J lost 7; bases outside the gene matches: 4. The V gene's germline CDR1 is KGHDR and CDR2 SFDVKD. The CDR3 totals 15 residues. The CDR3 protein is CATSDPGLADNEQFF. CDR3 coding DNA: TGTGCCACCAGTGATCCGGGACTAGCGGATAATGAGCAGTTCTTC.

This clonotype has more than one count but fewer than ten. V usage is TRBV7-8 and J usage is TRBJ2-7; no reliable D call. V lost 1 base and J lost 7, with 17 bases in between. CDR1 is SGHVS, CDR2 FQNEAQ, per germline. The CDR3 sequence is 15 residues long. The CDR3 is CASSLGGSRLGEQYF. CDR3 nucleotides: TGTGCCAGCAGCTTAGGTGGTTCCCGCCTGGGGGAGCAGTACTTC.

The rearrangement links TRBV9 to TRBJ2-2; tentative D call: TRBD1 (5 bases). The V end lost 0 bases, the J end lost 8 bases, and 14 bases lay between the germline ends. In germline, CDR1 is SGDLS, CDR2 YYNGEE. There are 15 residues in the CDR3. The CDR3 spells CASSVGDGAWGELFF. The DNA of the CDR3 is TGTGCCAGCAGCGTAGGAGATGGGGCCTGGGGGGAGCTGTTTTTT.

The chain couples TRBV7-8 to TRBJ1-2; weak D call: TRBD1 (6 bases). Trimming took 1 base from V and 5 from J, leaving 14 bases between them. CDR1 and CDR2 (germline): SGHVS, FQNEAQ. The CDR3 is made up of 15 amino acids. In DNA form, the CDR3 reads TGTGCCAGCAGCTTAGTTAACCCGGACAGTTATGGCTACACCTTC. Translating it yields CASSLVNPDSYGYTF.

V usage is TRBV20-1 and J usage is TRBJ2-1; 10 positions agree with TRBD2. Per the germline V gene, CDR1 is DFQATT and CDR2 is SNEGSKA (reference sequence). V lost 6 bases and J lost 6; bases outside the gene matches: 8. The CDR3 loop spans 14 amino acids. For the CDR3, the DNA is TGCAGTGCGTTAGGGACTAGCGTTTTCAATGAGCAGTTCTTC. This sequence encodes CSALGTSVFNEQFF.

This clonotype has just a few counts. This chain links TRBV20-1 with TRBJ1-1; 7 bases align to TRBD1. Germline V lookup: CDR1 DFQATT, CDR2 SNEGSKA (reference sequence). The CDR3 covers 13 residues. V lost 4 bases and J lost 0; bases outside the gene matches: 2. Here the CDR3 reads CSAMGQLNTEAFF. In DNA, the CDR3 is TGCAGTGCTATGGGACAGTTGAACACTGAAGCTTTCTTT.

This chain joins TRBV7-2 and TRBJ1-2, with TRBD1 matching over 10 bases. There are 15 residues in the CDR3. V trimming: 5 bases; J trimming: 5 bases; junction bases outside the gene matches: 8. Germline V lookup: CDR1 SGHTA, CDR2 FQGNSA. The CDR3 bases are TGTGCCAGCAGCGAACAAAGGACAGGGGGTTATGGCTACACCTTC. The encoded protein is CASSEQRTGGYGYTF.

The chain employs TRBV2 and TRBJ1-5; D is unclear. Germline CDR1 is SNHLY and CDR2 is FYNNEI. The CDR3 is 13 amino acids. The germline V and J ends were trimmed by 4 bases and 4 bases, with 8 bases remaining between them. The DNA of the CDR3 is TGTGCCAGCAGTGGGCGGGAAAATCAGCCCCAGCATTTT. It yields the protein CASSGRENQPQHF.

The CDR3 region has the DNA TGTGCCAGCTCTGGACAGGGTGGGGCTGAAGCTTTCTTT. This encodes CASSGQGGAEAFF. This chain uses TRBV18 with TRBJ1-1, with 8 bases matching TRBD1. Germline trimming cut 6 bases from V and 6 bases from J; bases unmatched to any gene: 6. From germline, CDR1 is KGHSH and CDR2 LQKENI. This CDR3 comprises 13 residues.

J is TRBJ2-3 and V is TRBV11-1, with D perhaps matching TRBD1 (5 bases). CDR3 size: 14 residues. V lost 5 bases and J lost 4, with 13 bases in between. Germline CDR1 reads SGHAT; CDR2 reads FQDESV (reference sequence). The CDR3 spells CASSPLGLADTQYF. CDR3 nucleotide sequence: TGTGCCAGCAGCCCCTTGGGGCTAGCAGATACGCAGTATTTT.